This paragraph reports one T cell receptor beta chain. Its antigen is undetermined. Germline loops: CDR1 SEHNR, CDR2 FQNEAQ (reference sequence). V was shortened by 2 bases and J by 5 bases, with 13 bases between the two germline ends. This CDR3 comprises 14 residues. Between about 20,000 and 1,100,000 sorted cells, with 10%, 30% or 50% RNA, yielded naive CD8 libraries. The data belong to a study of molecular identifiers for immune sequencing clone quantification. Findings of the study overall: Spiked-in Jurkat TCR RNA corresponding to one cell was reported as detectable against 970,000 or so naive cells.

TCRdb recomputed calls from the PCR reads with MiXCR, one row per CDR3 protein. The sample has a few hundred thousand distinct CDR3 sequences, 24% seen once. The TCR sequence derives from a human donor in good health. Some libraries in this study had Jurkat cell RNA spiked in. V and J are TRBV7-9 and TRBJ2-7, with D perhaps matching TRBD1 or TRBD2 (5 bases each). The sequenced sample was naive CD8+ T cells from blood, with Jurkat cell RNA spiked in. Subset specified: FACS-sorted CD8+CD4-CCR7+CD45RA+ naive T cells. The DNA of the CDR3 is TGTGCCAGCAGCTTACCCGGGGCCGCCCACGAGCAGTACTTC. Amino acids: CASSLPGAAHEQYF.